Below, 27 T cell receptor beta chains from the same sample are listed, as sequenced in a study of T cell repertoires in cytomegalovirus infection. TCRdb re-derived calls from the reads in MiXCR, one entry per CDR3 protein. The table records about 78,000 distinct CDR3 sequences, 35% to 45% of them present only once. These receptors' targets are unknown. The sequenced sample was CD8+ T cells from cultured PBMCs, obtained from culture after CMV antigen stimulation. Receptors originate from a human donor in good health (CMV status not recorded). Some clones in this sample may be carry-over from other donors' samples.

V is TRBV9 and J is TRBJ1-1; D possibly corresponds to TRBD1 (5 bases). The length of the CDR3 is 15 residues. The ends were cut back, 0 bases at V and 1 base at J, with 10 bases in the middle. CDR1 is SGDLS and CDR2 is YYNGEE in the germline V gene. CDR3 bases: TGTGCCAGCAGCGTAGGGTCCAGGGCGAACACTGAAGCTTTCTTT. It yields the protein CASSVGSRANTEAFF.

The table lists this clonotype with a few counts. The chain recombines TRBV6-1 with TRBJ2-7, with D unresolved. Trimming took 2 bases from V and 4 from J, leaving 6 bases between them. CDR1 and CDR2 from the germline V gene are MNHNS and SASEGT. The CDR3 runs 12 residues. In DNA, the CDR3 is TGTGCCAGCAGTGAAACGGATTACGAGCAGTACTTC. Translation: CASSETDYEQYF.

This clonotype was seen once. The gene calls are TRBV29-1 and TRBJ2-1; possibly TRBD2 for D (5 bases). The V and J ends lost 7 bases and 5 bases respectively, with 18 bases between them. CDR1 is SQVTM and CDR2 is ANQGSEA in the germline V gene. The CDR3 sequence is 14 residues long. CDR3 in amino acids: CSAGRRDPNNEQFF. The CDR3 DNA reads TGCAGCGCAGGAAGACGGGATCCGAACAATGAGCAGTTCTTC.

The count of this clonotype is one. This chain links TRBV12-3 or TRBV12-4 with TRBJ2-7; D is unclear. The CDR3 totals 12 residues. The V end lost 6 bases, the J end lost 6 bases, and 12 bases lay between the germline ends. CDR3 region: CASSPSHFEQYF. The CDR3 region has the DNA TGTGCCAGCAGCCCGAGCCACTTCGAGCAGTACTTC.

CDR3 coding DNA: TGTGCCAGCAGTCCTATGGGACAGACCGAGAGAGAGCAGTACTTC. It yields the protein CASSPMGQTEREQYF. The rearrangement links TRBV27 to TRBJ2-7; 7 nucleotides line up with TRBD1. The germline CDR1 and CDR2 sequences are MNHEY and SMNVEV (reference sequence). The V gene end was trimmed by 5 bases and the J gene end by 7 bases; junction bases not matched to a gene: 14. The CDR3 spans 15 residues.

In this sample, this clonotype turned up many times. The chain carries TRBV27 and TRBJ2-7; perhaps TRBD2 as D (6 bases). The V gene lost 5 bases and the J gene lost 5 bases, with 22 bases spanning the gap. Germline V gene lookup returns CDR1 MNHEY and CDR2 SMNVEV (reference sequence). CDR3 length equals 16 residues. CDR3 bases: TGTGCCAGCAGTCCCGACCCTGAACGGGGGAACCACGAGCAGTACTTC. Translated: CASSPDPERGNHEQYF.

This clonotype was detected only a few times. The J gene is TRBJ2-1, the V gene TRBV7-9; D may be TRBD2 (6 bases). Trimming took 5 bases from V and 3 from J, leaving 14 bases between them. The CDR3 consists of 15 residues. Germline V gives CDR1 SEHNR, CDR2 FQNEAQ (reference sequence). The DNA for the CDR3 is TGTGCCAGCAGCCCCGCGGAGGGCCACTACAATGAGCAGTTCTTC. Translated: CASSPAEGHYNEQFF.

The V and J genes are TRBV7-3 and TRBJ2-2; D is unclear. Germline CDR1 reads SGHTA; CDR2 reads FQGTGA. The CDR3 totals 14 residues. Trimming left V 5 bases short and J 5 bases short, with 12 bases between. The CDR3 sequence: CASSPEVWTGELFF. CDR3 nucleotide sequence: TGTGCCAGCAGCCCCGAGGTATGGACCGGGGAGCTGTTTTTT.

Ten or more counts support this clonotype. The chain combines TRBV2 with TRBJ2-7; 7 bases map to TRBD1. V dropped 7 bases and J dropped 1; count of bases not matched to a gene: 7. The germline V gene has CDR1 SNHLY and CDR2 FYNNEI. The CDR3 is 14 residues long. The CDR3 DNA follows: TGTGCCAGCATTCCAGGGGGACAGTCCTACGAGCAGTACTTC. Its protein is CASIPGGQSYEQYF. Together with reference TRBV2 and TRBJ2-7, the CDR3 gives the full variable domain: EPEVTQTPSHQVTQMGQEVILRCVPISNHLYFYWYRQILGQKVEFLVSFYNNEISEKSEIFDDQFSVERPDGSNFTLKIRSTKLEDSAMYFCASIPGGQSYEQYFGPGTRLTVT.

This chain connects TRBV19 to TRBJ1-1; D is ambiguous. Deletions cut 5 bases from V and 6 bases from J, with 16 bases between. The V gene's germline CDR1 is LNHDA and CDR2 SQIVND (reference sequence). The CDR3 is 14 amino acids. CDR3 nucleotide sequence: TGTGCCAGTAGTTCAGGTTTTGGTCTTGCTGAAGCTTTCTTT. This translates into CASSSGFGLAEAFF.

This clonotype was counted many times. The chain is built from TRBV7-2 and TRBJ2-7; D gene uncertain. Trimming left V 5 bases short and J 0 bases short, with 11 bases between. The germline gives CDR1 SGHTA, CDR2 FQGNSA. The CDR3 length is 14 residues. The CDR3 loop is CASSPLMSSYEQYF. In DNA, the CDR3 is TGTGCCAGCAGCCCTCTCATGAGCTCCTACGAGCAGTACTTC.

This clonotype was found a few times. V is TRBV7-6 and J is TRBJ2-5; 10 bases align to TRBD2. This CDR3 has 17 residues. With 2 bases clipped from V and 1 base from J, the junction kept 7 bases outside the gene matches. Germline V lookup: CDR1 SGHVS, CDR2 FNYEAQ. In DNA form, the CDR3 reads TGTGCCAGCAGCTTATACAGCGGGGGGGGAGGCCAAGAGACCCAGTACTTC. Its translation is CASSLYSGGGGQETQYF.

J is TRBJ1-1 and V is TRBV19, with TRBD1 as a possible D gene (5 bases). The CDR3 runs to 20 residues. The germline CDR1 and CDR2 sequences are LNHDA and SQIVND (reference sequence). V was trimmed by 0 bases and J by 1 base, leaving 24 bases between them. The CDR3 bases are TGTGCCAGTAGTATAGATTACCGGGTCCTACAAGCCGGGGGGAACACTGAAGCTTTCTTT. Amino acid sequence: CASSIDYRVLQAGGNTEAFF.

The chain has TRBV7-4 and TRBJ1-4, with D unresolved. CDR1 is SGHVT, CDR2 SQSDAQ, per germline. V was trimmed by 6 bases and J by 0 bases, leaving 5 bases between them. The CDR3 loop spans 13 amino acids. The CDR3 loop is CASRTTTNEKLFF. The DNA of the CDR3 is TGTGCCAGCAGGACAACAACTAATGAAAAACTGTTTTTT. The whole variable domain, filled in from reference TRBV7-4 and TRBJ1-4, reads GAGVSQSPRYKVAKRGRDVALRCDSISGHVTLYWYRQTLGQGSEVLTYSQSDAQRDKSGRPSGRFSAERPERSVSTLKIQRTEQGDSAVYLCASRTTTNEKLFFGSGTQLSVL.

The chain joins TRBV6-1 to TRBJ2-2, with D possibly matching TRBD1 (5 bases). This CDR3 is built from 19 residues. V was clipped by 7 bases and J by 0 bases, with 24 bases between them. The germline V gene encodes CDR1 MNHNS and CDR2 SASEGT. Here the CDR3 reads CASNPLWTHDRPNTGELFF. The DNA of the CDR3 is TGTGCCAGCAATCCGTTGTGGACACATGACCGCCCGAACACCGGGGAGCTGTTTTTT.

The chain carries TRBV12-3 or TRBV12-4 and TRBJ2-3; 11 bases agree with TRBD2. V was clipped by 4 bases and J by 6 bases; unmatched bases: 12. CDR3 length equals 17 residues. CDR3 DNA sequence: TGTGCCAGCAGTTCCATAGAACATGGACTAGCGGGTGATACGCAGTATTTT. It is translated as CASSSIEHGLAGDTQYF.

CDR3 sequence reads: CASSYSGTGSGYTF. For the CDR3, the DNA is TGTGCCAGCAGTTACTCCGGGACTGGGTCTGGCTACACCTTC. The genes are TRBV6-5 and TRBJ1-2; possibly TRBD1 for D (5 bases). CDR3 length: 14 residues. Deletions cut 0 bases from V and 7 bases from J, with 12 bases between. CDR1 is MNHEY, CDR2 SVGAGI, per germline.

V is TRBV7-9 and J is TRBJ1-1; D ambiguous. There are 12 residues in the CDR3. Trimming pared 5 bases from V and 4 bases from J, leaving 8 bases between. Germline values: CDR1 SEHNR, CDR2 FQNEAQ (reference sequence). DNA for the CDR3: TGTGCCAGCAGCCCCGAATCCACTGAAGCTTTCTTT. It yields the protein CASSPESTEAFF.

The chain joins TRBV29-1 to TRBJ2-7; D perhaps matches TRBD2 (5 bases). Germline CDR1 and CDR2: SQVTM and ANQGSEA. This CDR3 region has 12 residues. The V and J ends lost 7 bases and 6 bases respectively, with 16 bases between them. CDR3 DNA sequence: TGCAGCGGGTGTGAGAGGGAGCGCGAGCAGTACTTC. This gives the protein CSGCEREREQYF.

This clonotype was detected ten times or more. The V call is TRBV6-5, the J call TRBJ1-1; D ambiguous. This CDR3 has 13 amino acids. Trimming cost V 2 bases and J 3 bases, with 7 bases left between them. Germline V gives CDR1 MNHEY, CDR2 SVGAGI. The CDR3: CASSYIRDTEAFF. CDR3 DNA sequence: TGTGCCAGCAGTTACATCCGGGACACTGAAGCTTTCTTT.

This clonotype was seen just once. V and J are TRBV27 and TRBJ1-4; possible D gene TRBD1, 5 bases. Germline values: CDR1 MNHEY, CDR2 SMNVEV (reference sequence). The CDR3 length is 14 residues. V was shortened by 3 bases and J by 8 bases, with 13 bases between the two germline ends. CDR3 in amino acids: CASSFTGSQEKLFF. In DNA form, the CDR3 reads TGTGCCAGCAGTTTCACAGGTTCGCAGGAAAAACTGTTTTTT. The complete variable domain, with remaining parts taken from reference TRBV27 and TRBJ1-4, reads EAQVTQNPRYLITVTGKKLTVTCSQNMNHEYMSWYRQDPGLGLRQIYYSMNVEVTDKGDVPEGYKVSRKEKRNFPLILESPSPNQTSLYFCASSFTGSQEKLFFGSGTQLSVL.

This clonotype was detected only a few times. The chain couples TRBV19 to TRBJ1-5; 7 nucleotides align to TRBD1. Germline CDR1 reads LNHDA; CDR2 reads SQIVND (reference sequence). The CDR3 covers 18 residues. Germline trimming cut 6 bases from V and 3 bases from J; bases unmatched to any gene: 17. The CDR3: CASSARGTDPNLNQPQHF. CDR3 bases: TGTGCCAGTAGCGCCCGCGGGACAGATCCGAATCTCAATCAGCCCCAGCATTTT.

The chain has TRBV2 and TRBJ2-7; D remains unclear. This CDR3 comprises 12 residues. The V gene's germline CDR1 is SNHLY and CDR2 FYNNEI. V gave up 4 bases and J gave up 3 bases, with 7 bases separating them. The CDR3 coding sequence is TGTGCCAGCAGTGGACCAGACTACGAGCAGTACTTC. Translated, it gives CASSGPDYEQYF.

In this sample, this clonotype turned up a few times. The J gene is TRBJ2-1, the V gene TRBV7-2, with 9 positions matching TRBD2. V gave up 3 bases and J gave up 6 bases; unmatched junction bases: 6. Germline CDR1 reads SGHTA; CDR2 reads FQGNSA. The CDR3 sequence is 15 residues long. The CDR3 protein is CASSFGGGAVNEQFF. The CDR3 DNA reads as TGTGCCAGCAGCTTTGGCGGGGGGGCCGTCAATGAGCAGTTCTTC.

The chain uses TRBV7-8 and TRBJ1-2; D not resolved. The V gene's germline CDR1 is SGHVS and CDR2 FQNEAQ. The CDR3 covers 16 residues. V dropped 2 bases and J dropped 6 bases, with 19 bases sitting between them. CDR3 bases: TGTGCCAGCAGCTTACCGCGCGGGGAAGGGTCGCATGGCTACACCTTC. Protein: CASSLPRGEGSHGYTF.

The V gene is TRBV6-2 or TRBV6-3, the J gene TRBJ2-7; D tentatively reads TRBD1 or TRBD2 (5 bases each). From germline, CDR1 is MNHEY and CDR2 SVGEGT. The CDR3 length is 13 residues. Between the trimmed V and J ends, which lost 2 bases and 5 bases, there was a span of 10 bases. CDR3 protein: CASSYVRGDEQYF. The DNA for the CDR3 is TGTGCCAGCAGTTACGTACGAGGGGACGAGCAGTACTTC.

This clonotype was seen a single time. This sequence joins TRBV6-2 or TRBV6-3 and TRBJ2-1; 10 bases agree with TRBD1. CDR3 length equals 18 residues. Germline V gene data show CDR1 as MNHEY and CDR2 as SVGEGT. V shed 5 bases and J 4 bases; nucleotides not matched to a gene: 14. The CDR3 DNA is TGTGCCAGCAGTGAGATGGGACAGGGGCCGGAGGATTACAATGAGCAGTTCTTC. It encodes CASSEMGQGPEDYNEQFF.